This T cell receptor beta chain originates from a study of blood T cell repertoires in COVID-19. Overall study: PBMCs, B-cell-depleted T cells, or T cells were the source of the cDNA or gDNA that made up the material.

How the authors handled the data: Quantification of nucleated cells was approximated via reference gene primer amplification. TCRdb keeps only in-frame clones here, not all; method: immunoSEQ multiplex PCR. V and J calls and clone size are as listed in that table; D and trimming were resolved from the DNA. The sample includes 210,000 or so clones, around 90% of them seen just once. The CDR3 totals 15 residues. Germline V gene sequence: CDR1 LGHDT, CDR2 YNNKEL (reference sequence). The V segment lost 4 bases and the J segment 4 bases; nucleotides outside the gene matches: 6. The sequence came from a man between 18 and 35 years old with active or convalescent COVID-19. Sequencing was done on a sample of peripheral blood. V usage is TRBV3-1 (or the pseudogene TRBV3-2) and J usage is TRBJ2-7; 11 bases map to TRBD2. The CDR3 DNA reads TGTGCCAGCAGCCGACTCTCTAGCGGGAGGTACGAGCAGTACTTC. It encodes CASSRLSSGRYEQYF.